This TCR beta chain was profiled in a study of Ad26.COV2.S vaccination and SARS-CoV-2 variants (dated by TCRdb to the early 2020s). Looking at the study overall: Donors in the vaccine arm were drawn from COV1001, a multicentre, randomized, double-blind, placebo-controlled phase I-IIa trial testing Ad26.COV2.S in healthy adults. Ad26.COV2.S was administered intramuscularly at 5 x 10^10 or 1 x 10^11 viral particles, either as a single shot or as two shots given 56 days apart. TCRbeta repertoire sequencing was used to assess the specificity and breadth of SARS-CoV-2-reactive T cell receptors after Ad26.COV2.S vaccination. The TCR-sequenced set comprised about 32 samples: approximately 19 Ad26.COV2.S vaccine recipients, 5 placebo recipients and 8 SARS-CoV-2 convalescent individuals. Trial participants were randomized into five groups of five: low-dose or high-dose Ad26.COV2.S given once or twice, or placebo on both occasions. Blinding of investigators to trial group allocation was maintained during experiments and outcome assessment.

What the research found in general, with its limitations: Non-spike TCR breadth was comparable between vaccine and placebo recipients, consistent with the vaccine containing only spike. Ad26.COV2.S recipients had higher spike-specific TCR breadth than placebo recipients (P = 0.0014). The study lacked the statistical power to compare responses across vaccine doses or regimens. The authors noted that the TCR breadth and depth analyses may have underestimated total T cell responses. After vaccination, spike-specific CD8+ and CD4+ T cell responses were reported to show substantial breadth.

The immunoSEQ Assay was the method used to sequence TCRbeta CDR3 regions. After extraction, genomic DNA underwent amplification by bias-controlled multiplex PCR, followed by high-throughput sequencing. Per the authors' processing: To quantify the absolute abundance of each unique TCRbeta CDR3 region, sequences were collapsed and filtered. T cell fraction was estimated by normalization of TCRbeta template counts to usable DNA, with usable DNA being measured through amplification of reference genes present in all nucleated cells. Repertoire TCRs were annotated as SARS-CoV-2-specific when V gene, CDR3 amino acid sequence and J gene were exactly matched to a known reactive TCR set. The reference SARS-CoV-2 TCR set came from MIRA and was filtered for enrichment in COVID-19-positive ImmuneCODE repertoires, removing public or cross-reactive TCRs. Using the MIRA antigens, annotated TCRs were further analysed by specific ORF or by position within an ORF. Breadth was defined as annotated unique rearrangements over total unique productive rearrangements; depth was the summed frequency of those rearrangements. TCR breadth was compared between groups using two-sided Wilcoxon rank-sum tests. Here the immuneACCESS table is served through TCRdb, limited to in-frame sequences with V and J called. Missing clones are a known gap in these copies; in checked studies unresolved V genes cover under half, and the rest lacks a known reason. V and J calls and clone size follow that table, whereas D and trimming were derived from the DNA. The sample has 430,000 or so clones on record, roughly 89% of them singletons. The ten most abundant clones make up approximately 2.5% of the sample.

Taken with the paper, the label for treatment or condition translates to: roughly 19 received Ad26.COV2.S at low or high dose, single or two shots; 5 received placebo; per-sample allocation not given. For vaccine and placebo recipients, repertoires were sequenced using samples collected on day 63 after the first injection. Between 29 July and 7 August 2020, Cohort 1b enrolled around 25 adults aged 18-55 years at one site in Boston, USA. Ad26.COV2.S was a replication-incompetent adenovirus type 26 vector expressing a prefusion-stabilized SARS-CoV-2 spike protein from the original Wuhan strain. The table lists this clone with a count of one. The antigen this receptor binds is unknown. Base qualities are not at hand, and no much larger clone is one base apart. Including cysteine and phenylalanine, the CDR3 has 16 amino acids. Only the CDR3 portion is preserved as DNA: 48 bases, with reading frame beginning at the first base.

The sequencing here drew on peripheral blood, taken in a trial of Ad26.COV2.S vaccine versus placebo. The V and J genes are TRBV1 and TRBJ2-1. TRBV1 is designated a pseudogene. The TCR was taken from a person aged 18 to 65 who received the Ad26.COV2.S COVID-19 vaccine or a placebo. The CDR3 region has the sequence CTSSQGGTELYNEQFF. DNA sequence: TGCACCAGCAGTCAAGGCGGCACAGAACTTTACAATGAGCAGTTCTTC.